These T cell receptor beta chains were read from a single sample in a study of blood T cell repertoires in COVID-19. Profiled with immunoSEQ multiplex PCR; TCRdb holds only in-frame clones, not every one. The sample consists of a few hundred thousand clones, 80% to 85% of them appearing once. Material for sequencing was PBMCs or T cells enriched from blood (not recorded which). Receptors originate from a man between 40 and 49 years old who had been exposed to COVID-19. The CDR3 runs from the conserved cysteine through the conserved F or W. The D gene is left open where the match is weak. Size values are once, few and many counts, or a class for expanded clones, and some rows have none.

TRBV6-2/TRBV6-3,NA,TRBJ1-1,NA,TGTGCCAGCAGTACAGTCGGTTCAGAAGCTTTCTTT,CASSTVGSEAFF
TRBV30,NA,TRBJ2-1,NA,TGTGCCTGGGGTTTGCGGACTCGGTACAATGAGCAGTTCTTC,CAWGLRTRYNEQFF
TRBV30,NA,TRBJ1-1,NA,TGTGCCTGGAGCCTTCGGGGGGGTCCCACTGAAGCTTTCTTT,CAWSLRGGPTEAFF
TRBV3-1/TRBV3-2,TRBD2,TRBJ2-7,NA,TGTGCCACGACATCCGGGACTAGCGTTCACGAGCAGTACTTC,CATTSGTSVHEQYF
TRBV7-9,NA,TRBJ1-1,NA,TGTGCCAGCAGCTTTCTTGAAGCTTTCTTT,CASSFLEAFF
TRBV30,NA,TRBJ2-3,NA,TGTGCCTGTGCTAGCGGACAGAGGGCAGATACGCAGTATTTT,CACASGQRADTQYF
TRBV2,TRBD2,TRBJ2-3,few,TGTGCCAGCAGTGAATCCTTACTAGCGGGAATAGATACGCAGTATTTT,CASSESLLAGIDTQYF
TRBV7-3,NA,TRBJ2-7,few,TGTGCCAGCAGCTCGCGGACTGAAGGCTACGAGCAGTACTTC,CASSSRTEGYEQYF
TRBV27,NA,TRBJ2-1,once,TGTGCCAGCAGTCCGACATCCGGGACTCCGCCAATCTTC,CASSPTSGTPPIF
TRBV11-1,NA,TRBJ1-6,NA,TGTGCCAGCAGCTTTGGAGACAGAAATTCACCCCTCCACTTT,CASSFGDRNSPLHF
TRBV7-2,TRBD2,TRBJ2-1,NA,TGTGCCAGCAGCCCGCGGACTAGCGGGAGGGCCAGTGAGCAGTTCTTC,CASSPRTSGRASEQFF
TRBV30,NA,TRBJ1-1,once,TGTGCCTGGAGGAGTTCGGGTGGAACTGAAGCTTTCTTT,CAWRSSGGTEAFF
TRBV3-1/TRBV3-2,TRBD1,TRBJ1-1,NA,TGTGCCAGCAGCCAAGCTGGGACAGGGCTTCCTGAAGCTTTCTTT,CASSQAGTGLPEAFF
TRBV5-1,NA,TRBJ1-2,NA,TGCGCCAGCAGCTTGGGGACAACGAACTATGGCTACACCTTC,CASSLGTTNYGYTF
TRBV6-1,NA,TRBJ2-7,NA,TGTGCCAGCAGTGAACTAACTTCCGAGCAGTACTTC,CASSELTSEQYF
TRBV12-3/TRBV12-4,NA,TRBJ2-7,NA,TGTGCCAGCAATGACAGGTACGGCGAGCAGTACTTC,CASNDRYGEQYF
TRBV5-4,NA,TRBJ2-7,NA,TGTGCCAGCAGCGGCGGTTGCTACGAGCAGTACTTC,CASSGGCYEQYF
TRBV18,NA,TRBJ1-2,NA,TGTGCCAGCTCCCAAATAAAGAACAGGGCTTCCTATGGCTACACCTTC,CASSQIKNRASYGYTF
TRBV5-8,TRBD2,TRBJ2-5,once,TGTGCCAGCAGCGTGGCGGGAGCGATGAATAGAGAGACCCAGTACTTC,CASSVAGAMNRETQYF
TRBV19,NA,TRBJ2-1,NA,TGTGCCAGTAGTCCTAAGGCGGACAGCTTGAAGCGGAATGAGCAGTTCTTC,CASSPKADSLKRNEQFF
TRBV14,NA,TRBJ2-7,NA,TGTGCCAGCAGCCAACCAGGCGACTCCTACGAGCAGTACTTC,CASSQPGDSYEQYF
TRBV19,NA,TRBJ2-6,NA,TGTGCCAGTAACGTTGGTAGGGGTTCTGGGGCCAACGTCCTGACTTTC,CASNVGRGSGANVLTF
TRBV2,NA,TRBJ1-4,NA,TGTGCCAGCAATCTTAGGGGTCCCGATGAAAAACTGTTTTTT,CASNLRGPDEKLFF
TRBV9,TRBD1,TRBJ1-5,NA,TGTGCCAGCAGCCCGGGACAGGGGATTCAGCCCCAGCATTTT,CASSPGQGIQPQHF
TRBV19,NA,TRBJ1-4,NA,TGTGCCACCCGGGGGGGGGCTGAAAAACTGTTTTTT,CATRGGAEKLFF
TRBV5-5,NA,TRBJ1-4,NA,TGTGCCAGCAGCTTGGGGGTGGCAGCGGGGGAAAAACTGTTTTTT,CASSLGVAAGEKLFF
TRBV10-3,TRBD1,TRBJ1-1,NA,TGTGCCATCAGGGGGACAGGGGGCAGGGAAGCTTTCTTT,CAIRGTGGREAFF
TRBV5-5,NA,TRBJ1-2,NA,TGTGCCAGCAGCTTGTCCTCCGAGGTACACTATGGCTACACCTTC,CASSLSSEVHYGYTF
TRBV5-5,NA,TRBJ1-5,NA,TGTGCCAGCAGCTTGGGGCGGGGACAGCCCCAGCATTTT,CASSLGRGQPQHF
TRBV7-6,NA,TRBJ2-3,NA,TGTGCCAGCAGCTCGATACCGGGACATCTTACGCAGTATTTT,CASSSIPGHLTQYF
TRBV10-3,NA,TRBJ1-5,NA,TGTGCCATCAGTGAGTCGAGGGCGGATTATAGCAATCAGCCCCAGCATTTT,CAISESRADYSNQPQHF
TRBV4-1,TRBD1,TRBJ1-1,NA,TGCGCCAGCAGCCAAGCCCCAGAGACAGGGGGCACTGAAGCTTTCTTT,CASSQAPETGGTEAFF
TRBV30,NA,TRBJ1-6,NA,TGTGCCTCTACGTTACGAAGGGCGGGTTCACCCCTCCACTTT,CASTLRRAGSPLHF
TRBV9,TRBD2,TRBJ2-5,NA,TGTGCCAGCAGCGTAGGGTCTCGGGGGGGGTACCAAGAGACCCAGTACTTC,CASSVGSRGGYQETQYF
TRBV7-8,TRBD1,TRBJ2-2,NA,TGTGCCAGCAGTCACCGGGACAGGAACACCGGGGAGCTGTTTTTT,CASSHRDRNTGELFF
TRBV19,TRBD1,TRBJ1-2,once,TGTGCCAGTAGTGGCTTACAGGGGGCAGGTGGCTACACCTTC,CASSGLQGAGGYTF
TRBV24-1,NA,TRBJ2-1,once,TGTGCCACCAGTGCCTTGGAGGGGATTGAGCAGTTCTTC,CATSALEGIEQFF
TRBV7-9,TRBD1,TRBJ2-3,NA,TGTGCCAGCAGCGTGGGGACAGGGATAACAGATACGCAGTATTTT,CASSVGTGITDTQYF
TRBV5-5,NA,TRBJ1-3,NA,TGTGCCAGCAGCCCCCTGGTGGGAGGGGAGGACACCATATATTTT,CASSPLVGGEDTIYF
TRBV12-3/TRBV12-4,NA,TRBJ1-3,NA,TGTGCCGCTCGTCGGGGTAAGAGAAACACCATATATTTT,CAARRGKRNTIYF
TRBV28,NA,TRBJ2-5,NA,TGTGCCAGCAGAGACAGCAGGGGGGCCATCGGTACCCAGTACTTC,CASRDSRGAIGTQYF
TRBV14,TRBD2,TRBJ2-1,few,TGTGCCAGCAGCTCCTATAACGGACTAGCGGGAGTCGGCAATGAGCAGTTCTTC,CASSSYNGLAGVGNEQFF